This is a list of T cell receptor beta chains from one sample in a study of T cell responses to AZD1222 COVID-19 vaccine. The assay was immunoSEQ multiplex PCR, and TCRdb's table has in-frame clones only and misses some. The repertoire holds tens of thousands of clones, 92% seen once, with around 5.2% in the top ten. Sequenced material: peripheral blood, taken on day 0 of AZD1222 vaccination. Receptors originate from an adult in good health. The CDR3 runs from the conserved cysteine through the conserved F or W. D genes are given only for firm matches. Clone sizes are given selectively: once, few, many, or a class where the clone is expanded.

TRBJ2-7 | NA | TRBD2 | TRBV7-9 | TGTGCCAGCAGCTCCGGGACTAGCGGGAGGAAGCCCTACGAGCAGTACTTC | CASSSGTSGRKPYEQYF
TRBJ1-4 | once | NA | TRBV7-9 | TGTGCCAGCAGCTTATATACAACTAATGAAAAACTGTTTTTT | CASSLYTTNEKLFF
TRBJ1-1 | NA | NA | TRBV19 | TGTGCCAGTACCCCCCAGGCCGACGGGACTGAAGCTTTCTTT | CASTPQADGTEAFF
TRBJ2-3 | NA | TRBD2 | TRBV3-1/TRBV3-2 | TGTGCCAGCAGCCCGGGACTAGCGGGAGGGCCTACCGATACGCAGTATTTT | CASSPGLAGGPTDTQYF
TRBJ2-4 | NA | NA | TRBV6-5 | TGTGCCAGCAGTTACTCGAAGGGTCTAGCCAAAAACATTCAGTACTTC | CASSYSKGLAKNIQYF
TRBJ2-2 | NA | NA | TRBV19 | TGTGCCAGTACCCTGGACGGAGTCAACACCGGGGAGCTGTTTTTT | CASTLDGVNTGELFF
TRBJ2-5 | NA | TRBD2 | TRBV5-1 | TGCGCCAGCAGCTTGGGCATGGGGCTAGCGGAAGAGACCCAGTACTTC | CASSLGMGLAEETQYF
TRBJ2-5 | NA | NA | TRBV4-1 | TGCGCCAGCAGCCAAGCTCGGGGCAGGGGGGAAGAGACCCAGTACTTC | CASSQARGRGEETQYF
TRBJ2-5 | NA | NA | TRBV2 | TGTGCCAGCAGTCCCATAGAGACCCAGTACTTC | CASSPIETQYF
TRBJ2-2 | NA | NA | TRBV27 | TGTGCCAGCAGTCAGACAGTACTAGGTTCCGGGGAGCTGTTTTTT | CASSQTVLGSGELFF
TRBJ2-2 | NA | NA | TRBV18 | TGTGCCAGCTCACCAGGGTTTACGAACACCGGGGAGCTGTTTTTT | CASSPGFTNTGELFF
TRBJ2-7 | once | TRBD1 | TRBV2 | TGTGCCAGCACCCAGGGGACAGGGAACGAGCAGTACTTC | CASTQGTGNEQYF
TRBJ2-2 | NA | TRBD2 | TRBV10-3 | TGTGCCACGGGACTAGCGGTTCACGCCGGGGAGCTGTTTTTT | CATGLAVHAGELFF
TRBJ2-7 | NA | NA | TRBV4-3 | TGCGCCAGCAGCCAAGATCTTAGGTACGAGCAGTACTTC | CASSQDLRYEQYF
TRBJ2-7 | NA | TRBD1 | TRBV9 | TGTGCCAGCAGCCATAACCCCGGGACAGGACTCTACGAGCAGTACTTC | CASSHNPGTGLYEQYF
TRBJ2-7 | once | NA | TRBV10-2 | TGCGCCAGCAGTGGACAGGTCGGCTACGAGCAGTACTTC | CASSGQVGYEQYF
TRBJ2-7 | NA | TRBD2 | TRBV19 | TGTGCCAGTAGTATCGGGAGGGGTTCCGAGCAGTACTTC | CASSIGRGSEQYF
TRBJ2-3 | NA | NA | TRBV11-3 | TGTGCCAGCAGCCAAACTGGGACCCGCACAGATACGCAGTATTTT | CASSQTGTRTDTQYF
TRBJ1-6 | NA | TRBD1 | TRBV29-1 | TGCAGCCCCCTAGGGGGGACAGATAATTCACCCCTCCACTTT | CSPLGGTDNSPLHF
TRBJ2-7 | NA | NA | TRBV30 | TGTGCCTGGACCCTTTCTTACGAGCAGTACTTC | CAWTLSYEQYF
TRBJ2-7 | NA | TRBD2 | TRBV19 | TGTGCCAGTAGTCCGGGACTAGCTCTATACGAGCAGTACTTC | CASSPGLALYEQYF
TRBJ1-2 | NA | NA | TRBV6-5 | TGTGCCAGCAGTTATCAGGGGTGCTACACCTTC | CASSYQGCYTF
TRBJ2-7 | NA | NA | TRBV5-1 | TGCGCCAGCAGCTTGGCTGGACACAGCTACGAGCAGTACTTC | CASSLAGHSYEQYF
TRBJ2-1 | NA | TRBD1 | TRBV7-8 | TGTGCCAGCAGCGTCCCGGGACAGGGGGTAAACAATGAGCAGTTCTTC | CASSVPGQGVNNEQFF
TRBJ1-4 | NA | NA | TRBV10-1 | TGCGCCAGCAGCCCTGGACATTATGAGGAAAAACTGTTTTTT | CASSPGHYEEKLFF
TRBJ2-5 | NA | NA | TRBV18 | TGTGCCAGCTCACCCGTTATCAAGGAGACCCAGTACTTC | CASSPVIKETQYF
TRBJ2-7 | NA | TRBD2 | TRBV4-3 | TGCGCCAGCAGCCAAGACTATAGCGGGGTTTCCTACGAGCAGTACTTC | CASSQDYSGVSYEQYF
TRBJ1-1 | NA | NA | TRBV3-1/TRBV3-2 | TGTGCCAGCAGCCATAGAGGCACTGAAGCTTTCTTT | CASSHRGTEAFF
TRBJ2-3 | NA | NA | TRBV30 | TGTGCCTGGAGTGTAGGGGCAGGGGTTGGCACAGATACGCAGTATTTT | CAWSVGAGVGTDTQYF
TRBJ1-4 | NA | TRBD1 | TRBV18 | TGTGCCAGCTCACCACCGCAGGGACAGATCCCCGGAAAACTGTTTTTT | CASSPPQGQIPGKLFF
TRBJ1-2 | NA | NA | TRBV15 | TGTGCCACCAGCGAAACAGGATCAGCTAACTATGGCTACACCTTC | CATSETGSANYGYTF
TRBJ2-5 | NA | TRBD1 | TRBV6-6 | TGTGCCAGCAGTTACTCTACAGGGGAAGCGACCCAGTACTTC | CASSYSTGEATQYF
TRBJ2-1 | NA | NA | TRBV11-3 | TGTGCCAGCAGCGCACGACTTGATAACTACAATGAGCAGTTCTTC | CASSARLDNYNEQFF
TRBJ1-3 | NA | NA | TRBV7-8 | TGTGCCAGCAGTCCCGGGTACGGGGACTCTGGAAACACCATATATTTT | CASSPGYGDSGNTIYF
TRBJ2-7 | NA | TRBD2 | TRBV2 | TGTGCCAGTGTGACTAGCGGCTACGAGCAGTACTTC | CASVTSGYEQYF
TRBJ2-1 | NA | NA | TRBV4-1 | TGCGCCAGCAGCCAGCTAGCTTTTGGGTCCTACAATGAGCAGTTCTTC | CASSQLAFGSYNEQFF